Described below is a single TCR beta chain sequence and its context. This clonotype showed up many times. Its cognate antigen has yet to be identified. A junction end diverges from the germline sequence, so it may reflect a read error. From the cysteine through the phenylalanine, the CDR3 covers 13 amino acids. Just the 39-base CDR3 DNA is kept, in frame starting at base 1. CDR1 and CDR2 (SGHRS, YFSETQ) derive from the germline V gene. The entry originates in a study of neurological immune-mediated disorders (dated by TCRdb to the late 2010s). Turning to the overall study: Peripheral blood TCR-beta repertoires from patients with HTLV-I-associated myelopathy (HAM/TSP), patients with multiple sclerosis, and healthy controls were compared in the study using UMI-based sequencing. The 106 TCR-beta libraries included longitudinal samples, technical triplicates and paired sorted CD4+ and CD8+ T-cell subsets alongside PBMC samples. Longitudinal HAM/TSP and healthy donors were sampled at 3 time-points each (about 3-40 month intervals). The cohort comprised 68 subjects: around 15 HAM/TSP patients, 35 or so multiple sclerosis patients and 20 healthy controls. What the study reported, not specific to this receptor: The highest TCR clonal expansion was observed in HAM/TSP patients, whereas the lowest was observed in MS patients, even when compared with healthy controls. Expanded clones from different subjects shared no identical CDR3 amino acid sequences, which suggests that TCR-beta repertoires were private in all groups.

The time point label for this specimen denotes: longitudinal time-point 1 (baseline). For the unsorted PBMC libraries, 2 million PBMCs were stored in RNAlater at -80 degrees C until RNA extraction and were used to generate the libraries. PBMCs were separated from peripheral blood using Ficoll-Hypaque density gradient centrifugation and then cryopreserved in liquid nitrogen. cDNA was synthesized by template-switch 5'RACE using a primer with a 10-nucleotide random unique molecular identifier that tagged each TCR transcript. Each sequencing run produced over 180 million TCR-beta sequences covering 15-18 subjects. The RNeasy kit was used to extract total RNA. Using the KAPA Real-time Library Amplification kit, TCR-beta VDJ regions were amplified with primers for the TCR constant region and the 5'RACE anchor. Sample indexes and Illumina adaptors were added in a first PCR, and a second PCR then increased library yield. After purification with Ampure beads, the TCR product of roughly 650 bp was size-selected on a 2% E-gel SizeSelection system. Before pooling, library quality was assessed on a Bioanalyzer, concentration was determined with Qubit, and library quantification was performed with the Kapa Library Quantification kit. Paired-end 2 x 150 bp sequencing of the libraries was performed on an Illumina HiSeq 2500. To increase sequence diversity, roughly 25-31% phiX was spiked into each library pool. The paper's processing steps were these. The quality-filtered reads were processed with the UMI-based MiGEC pipeline, whose error correction step removed more than 85% of the raw TCR sequences. IMGT germline references were used for aligning VDJ genes, and each clonotype was defined as a unique CDR3 amino acid sequence together with its V-J genes. VDJtools evaluated clonal expansion, Shannon diversity and CDR3 relatedness (CalcPairwiseDistances, ClusterSamples); CLCbio workbench built phylogenetic trees. A clone was classed as expanded if it had 8 or more unique UMIs, a cutoff based on coefficient-of-variation modelling across technical triplicates. TCRdb reran the public reads through fastp at Q25 and MiXCR, keeping productive beta chains. Every CDR3 protein is listed once, alongside the most common genes and DNA of its rows. TCRdb, rather than the study authors, made the V and J calls. This sample comprises 55,000 to 80,000 distinct CDR3 sequences, roughly 13% of them detected only once. Together, the top ten hold 4.5% to 5.5% of the sample.

This receptor was identified in a female donor with HTLV-1-associated myelopathy (HAM/TSP). The chain uses TRBV5-1 and TRBJ1-1; the D gene identity is not certain. Sequencing was performed on PBMCs. The CDR3 region has the sequence CASSLAGNTEAFF. The bases are TGTGCCAGCAGTTTAGCAGGGAACACTGAAGCTTTCTTT.